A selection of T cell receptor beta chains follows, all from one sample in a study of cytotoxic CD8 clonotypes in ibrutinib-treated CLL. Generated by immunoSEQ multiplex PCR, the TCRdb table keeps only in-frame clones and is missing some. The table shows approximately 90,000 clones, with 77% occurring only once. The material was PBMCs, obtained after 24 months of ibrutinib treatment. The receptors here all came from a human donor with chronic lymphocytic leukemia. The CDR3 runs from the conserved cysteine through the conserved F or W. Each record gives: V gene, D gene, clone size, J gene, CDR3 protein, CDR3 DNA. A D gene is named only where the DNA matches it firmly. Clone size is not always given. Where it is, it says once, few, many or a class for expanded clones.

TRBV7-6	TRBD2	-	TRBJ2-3	CASSLGAGVVDTQYF	TGTGCCAGCAGCTTAGGGGCGGGGGTCGTGGATACGCAGTATTTT
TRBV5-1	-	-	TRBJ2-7	CASSLYSLYEQYF	TGCGCCAGCAGCTTGTACTCGCTCTACGAGCAGTACTTC
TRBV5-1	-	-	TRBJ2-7	CASSDTTYEQYF	TGCGCCAGCTCGGACACCACCTACGAGCAGTACTTC
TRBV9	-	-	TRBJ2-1	CASSDRDLLNEQFF	TGTGCCAGCAGCGACCGGGACCTACTCAATGAGCAGTTCTTC
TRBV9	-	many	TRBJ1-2	CASSVELYGYTF	TGTGCCAGCAGCGTAGAACTATATGGCTACACCTTC
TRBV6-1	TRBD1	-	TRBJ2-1	CASSGDSSEQFF	TGTGCCAGCAGTGGGGACAGCTCCGAGCAGTTCTTC
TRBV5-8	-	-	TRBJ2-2	CASSLVRGRTGELFF	TGTGCCAGCAGCTTGGTGAGAGGGAGGACCGGGGAGCTGTTTTTT
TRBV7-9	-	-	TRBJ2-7	CASSFTARGLHEQYF	TGTGCCAGCAGCTTCACAGCCCGGGGGCTACACGAGCAGTACTTC
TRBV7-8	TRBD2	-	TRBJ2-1	CASSFGLAGGIPYNEQFF	TGTGCCAGCAGCTTCGGGCTAGCGGGAGGCATCCCCTACAATGAGCAGTTCTTC
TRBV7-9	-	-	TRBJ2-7	CASSLDGTSYEQYF	TGTGCCAGCAGCTTAGATGGGACCTCCTACGAGCAGTACTTC
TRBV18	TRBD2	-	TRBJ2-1	CASSDLAGGPGNEQFF	TGTGCCAGCTCCGATTTAGCGGGAGGGCCAGGGAATGAGCAGTTCTTC
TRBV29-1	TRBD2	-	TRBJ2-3	CSISSGRGDTQYF	TGCAGCATTTCTAGCGGGAGGGGAGATACGCAGTATTTT
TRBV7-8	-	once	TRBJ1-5	CASSLGAAPSNQPQHF	TGTGCCAGCAGCTTAGGGGCAGCCCCTAGCAATCAGCCCCAGCATTTT
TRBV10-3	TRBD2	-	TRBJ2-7	CAISGSRPRLAESYEQYF	TGTGCCATCAGTGGGTCCCGGCCACGACTAGCGGAATCCTACGAGCAGTACTTC